Following are 32 T cell receptor beta chains from one sample sequenced in a study of cytomegalovirus exposure and HLA in healthy donors. The PCR employed 60 Vbeta primers together with 13 Jbeta primers. Sequencing was performed with immunoSEQ multiplex PCR; in TCRdb, only in-frame clones are kept and a portion is missing. The table for this sample gives about 64,000 clones. Sequencing input: PBMCs. These TCRs come from a young woman in good health and CMV-seronegative.

The chain couples TRBV12-5 to TRBJ2-7; the D gene is possibly TRBD2 (5 bases). CDR1 is LGHNT, CDR2 FRNRAP, per germline. V was pared by 2 bases and J by 3 bases, with 29 bases between. The CDR3 totals 20 residues. CDR3 in amino acids: CASGLQPGSLRRVGFYEQYF. The CDR3 nucleotides are TGTGCTAGTGGTTTGCAACCGGGGTCCCTCCGCCGGGTGGGCTTCTACGAGCAGTACTTC.

The J gene is TRBJ1-2, the V gene TRBV30, with D perhaps matching TRBD1 (6 bases). The germline V gene has CDR1 GTSNPN and CDR2 SVGIG (reference sequence). CDR3 length: 16 amino acids. Between the trimmed V and J ends, which lost 4 bases and 2 bases, there was a span of 20 bases. CDR3: CAWIWAGDRRNYGYTF. DNA for the CDR3: TGTGCCTGGATATGGGCAGGGGACCGGAGGAACTATGGCTACACCTTC.

V usage is TRBV11-2 and J usage is TRBJ2-7; possibly TRBD2 for D (6 bases). V shed 5 bases and J shed 4 bases, with 12 bases lying between them. CDR3 length equals 13 residues. Germline CDR1 and CDR2: SGHAT and FQNNGV. The CDR3 nucleotides are TGTGCCAGCAGCCCGGAGGGGAGGTACGAGCAGTACTTC. Translation: CASSPEGRYEQYF.

J is TRBJ2-5 and V is TRBV4-2, with 14 bases matching TRBD2. There are 18 residues in the CDR3. Germline lookup yields CDR1 LGHNA and CDR2 YNFKEQ. V shed 0 bases and J 1 base; nucleotides not matched to a gene: 4. The CDR3 protein is CASSQDGTSGGLQETQYF. In DNA, the CDR3 is TGTGCCAGCAGCCAAGATGGGACTAGCGGGGGCCTCCAAGAGACCCAGTACTTC.

This chain uses TRBV6-5 with TRBJ2-7, with D possibly TRBD1 on 5 matching bases. There are 10 residues in the CDR3. V was trimmed by 8 bases and J by 6 bases, leaving 8 bases between them. Germline-derived CDR1 and CDR2 are MNHEY and SVGAGI. The DNA of the CDR3 is TGTGCCAGCGGAAGGGGCGAGCAGTACTTC. Translation: CASGRGEQYF.

The rearrangement links TRBV25-1 to TRBJ1-1, with a possible D match to TRBD1 (5 bases). Trimming cost V 2 bases and J 3 bases, with 10 bases left between them. CDR1 is MGHDK and CDR2 is SYGVNS in the germline V gene. The CDR3 length is 14 residues. CDR3 in amino acids: CASSEGGMDTEAFF. The CDR3 DNA sequence: TGTGCCAGCAGTGAAGGGGGGATGGACACTGAAGCTTTCTTT.

This chain uses TRBV6-1 with TRBJ2-7, with TRBD2 matching over 8 bases. V lost 4 bases to trimming and J lost 5 bases; unmatched junction nucleotides: 10. CDR3 length equals 15 residues. Germline CDR1 MNHNS, CDR2 SASEGT. This CDR3 is CASSAGLGGADEQYF. The CDR3, as DNA: TGTGCCAGCAGTGCAGGGCTCGGGGGGGCCGACGAGCAGTACTTC.

The chain uses TRBV5-6 and TRBJ1-4; no clear D. The CDR3 length is 17 residues. The germline CDR1 and CDR2 sequences are SGHDT and YYEEEE. V dropped 3 bases and J dropped 0 bases, with 15 bases sitting between them. The CDR3: CASSYTASSATNEKLFF. CDR3 coding DNA: TGTGCCAGCAGCTATACCGCGTCGTCGGCAACTAATGAAAAACTGTTTTTT. The variable domain in full, completed from reference TRBV5-6 and TRBJ1-4, reads DAGVTQSPTHLIKTRGQQVTLRCSPKSGHDTVSWYQQALGQGPQFIFQYYEEEERQRGNFPDRFSGHQFPNYSSELNVNALLLGDSALYLCASSYTASSATNEKLFFGSGTQLSVL.

The chain carries TRBV5-1 and TRBJ2-3; possible D gene TRBD1, 6 bases. The germline V gene encodes CDR1 SGHRS and CDR2 YFSETQ. This CDR3 contains 15 residues. The V and J ends lost 0 bases and 0 bases respectively, with 8 bases between them. CDR3 bases: TGCGCCAGCAGCTTGGGAGGGGGTAGCACAGATACGCAGTATTTT. Translating it yields CASSLGGGSTDTQYF.

The chain employs TRBV18 and TRBJ2-7; 8 bases map to TRBD2. Germline lookup yields CDR1 KGHSH and CDR2 LQKENI. V was pared by 6 bases and J by 7 bases, with 14 bases of the junction left unmatched. The CDR3 runs 15 residues. The CDR3 sequence is CASSRESGSVYEQYF. The CDR3 DNA follows: TGTGCCAGCTCCCGTGAGAGCGGGAGTGTCTATGAGCAGTACTTC.

The gene calls are TRBV5-1 and TRBJ1-1; 8 bases fit TRBD1. CDR1 is SGHRS and CDR2 is YFSETQ in the germline V gene. The CDR3 is 14 residues long. V lost 2 bases to trimming and J lost 6 bases; unmatched junction nucleotides: 6. Here the CDR3 reads CASSLGQGVSEAFF. The CDR3, as DNA: TGCGCCAGCAGCTTAGGACAGGGTGTATCTGAAGCTTTCTTT.

The chain carries TRBV11-3 and TRBJ2-1; D might be TRBD1 (5 bases). Trimming left V 4 bases short and J 5 bases short, with 15 bases between. The CDR3 is made up of 15 amino acids. Germline CDR1 and CDR2: SGHNT and YENEEA. The chain's CDR3 is CASSSHQGLDNEQFF. The CDR3 DNA reads TGTGCCAGCAGCTCTCATCAGGGTCTCGACAATGAGCAGTTCTTC.

The chain employs TRBV6-1 and TRBJ2-7; the D gene is possibly TRBD2 (6 bases). CDR3 length: 13 residues. Between the trimmed V and J ends, which lost 7 bases and 4 bases, there was a span of 14 bases. Germline V CDR1 and CDR2: MNHNS, SASEGT. This CDR3 is CASIRLGGYEQYF. CDR3 bases: TGTGCCAGCATCCGACTAGGAGGGTACGAGCAGTACTTC.

The V and J genes are TRBV6-1 and TRBJ1-1; a weak D match, TRBD1 (5 bases). Germline values: CDR1 MNHNS, CDR2 SASEGT. The CDR3 sequence is 15 residues long. V lost 2 bases and J lost 10, with 20 bases in between. CDR3 in amino acids: CASSEREGPGFAAFF. The CDR3 DNA reads as TGTGCCAGCAGTGAACGGGAGGGCCCAGGGTTCGCAGCTTTCTTT.

With regard to this clone: The same CDR3 arises from other DNA sequences in this sample as well. The chain employs TRBV19 and TRBJ1-1; D not certain. There are 13 residues in the CDR3. The V end was cut by 3 bases, the J end by 4 bases, with 9 bases between. Germline CDR1 and CDR2: LNHDA and SQIVND (reference sequence). CDR3 loop: CASSINGGTEAFF. The CDR3 DNA follows: TGTGCCAGTAGTATCAACGGCGGCACTGAAGCTTTCTTT.

This chain uses TRBV25-1 with TRBJ2-5, with TRBD1 matching 9 bases. The CDR3 totals 14 residues. V was pared by 7 bases and J by 5 bases, with 8 bases of the junction left unmatched. Looked up from germline, CDR1 is MGHDK and CDR2 is SYGVNS. The CDR3 is CASTPGQGRETQYF. DNA of the CDR3: TGTGCCAGCACCCCGGGACAGGGTAGGGAGACCCAGTACTTC.

The V and J genes are TRBV7-9 and TRBJ2-7, with D possibly being TRBD2 (6 bases). V shed 1 base and J shed 4 bases, with 11 bases lying between them. The germline CDR1 and CDR2 sequences are SEHNR and FQNEAQ (reference sequence). CDR3 size: 14 residues. The DNA of the CDR3 is TGTGCCAGCAGCTTAGAACTAGCACCGTACGAGCAGTACTTC. Encoded protein: CASSLELAPYEQYF.

This sequence joins TRBV30 and TRBJ1-2; D ambiguous. CDR3 length equals 11 residues. V lost 1 base, J lost 7 bases, and 7 bases lay in between. The germline CDR1 and CDR2 sequences are GTSNPN and SVGIG (reference sequence). The CDR3 loop reads CAWSATGGYTF. In nucleotides, the CDR3 is TGTGCCTGGAGTGCTACGGGTGGCTACACCTTC.

The chain is built from TRBV18 and TRBJ1-3, with TRBD1 matching 10 bases. V shed 9 bases, J shed 0 bases, and the junction held 14 bases outside the gene matches. Per the germline V gene, CDR1 is KGHSH and CDR2 is LQKENI. The CDR3 is made up of 18 amino acids. This CDR3 is CASRQGAGRRSSGNTIYF. For the CDR3, the DNA is TGTGCCAGTCGACAGGGGGCCGGACGTCGGAGCTCTGGAAACACCATATATTTT.

CDR3 sequence: CASSPPGTSGIYEQYF. Written as DNA, the CDR3 is TGTGCCAGCTCACCACCGGGGACTAGCGGGATCTACGAGCAGTACTTC. The chain recombines TRBV18 with TRBJ2-7, with 13 bases that match TRBD2. CDR1 and CDR2 (germline): KGHSH, LQKENI. The CDR3 has 16 amino acids. Trimming at V came to 0 bases and at J to 3 bases, leaving 2 bases not matched to a gene.

V usage is TRBV6-5 and J usage is TRBJ1-6; D is undetermined. Germline V gene sequence: CDR1 MNHEY, CDR2 SVGAGI. The V end was cut by 5 bases, the J end by 4 bases, with 9 bases between. There are 14 residues in the CDR3. CDR3 protein: CASSVGRYNSPLHF. DNA for the CDR3: TGTGCCAGCAGTGTCGGTAGATATAATTCACCCCTCCACTTT.

V and J are TRBV18 and TRBJ2-7, with no clear D. V gave up 0 bases and J gave up 2 bases, with 11 bases separating them. Per the germline V gene, CDR1 is KGHSH and CDR2 is LQKENI. This CDR3 region has 15 residues. The DNA of the CDR3 is TGTGCCAGCTCACCACCGTCTTTCCCCCCCTACGAGCAGTACTTC. Amino acids: CASSPPSFPPYEQYF.

This chain uses TRBV18 with TRBJ1-2; 8 nucleotides line up with TRBD1. V lost 0 bases, J lost 4 bases, and 10 bases stayed unmatched. Germline-derived CDR1 and CDR2 are KGHSH and LQKENI. The CDR3 loop spans 17 amino acids. The CDR3 nucleotides read TGTGCCAGCTCACCACCAGGCTCTGGCGGACAGGGCTATGGCTACACCTTC. Translation gives CASSPPGSGGQGYGYTF.

As DNA, the CDR3 is TGTGCCAGCAACGGACAGGCCAACGAGCAGTACTTC. It specifies CASNGQANEQYF. The V gene is TRBV5-6, the J gene TRBJ2-7; 7 nucleotides align to TRBD1. The CDR3 sequence is 12 residues long. Per germline, CDR1 SGHDT and CDR2 YYEEEE. Unmatched junction bases numbered 5, after V lost 6 bases and J lost 5 bases.

This sequence joins TRBV18 and TRBJ2-1; 8 bases line up with TRBD1. The CDR3 covers 17 residues. With V trimmed by 3 bases and J by 4 bases, 11 bases remained unmatched. The germline CDR1 and CDR2 sequences are KGHSH and LQKENI. CDR3 sequence reads: CASSPTRGQDHYNEQFF. The CDR3 DNA reads as TGTGCCAGCTCACCCACGCGGGGACAGGACCATTACAATGAGCAGTTCTTC.

With respect to this clone: Sequence at one end of the junction differs from germline and may be a read error. V usage is TRBV7-6 and J usage is TRBJ2-3; D is possibly TRBD1 (6 bases). The CDR3 extends over 14 amino acids. Germline-derived CDR1 and CDR2 are SGHVS and FNYEAQ. The CDR3 nucleotides read TGTGCCAGCAGCTTCCAGGGGACCACAGATAAGCAGTATTTT. This gives the protein CASSFQGTTDKQYF.

About this clone itself: Other DNA sequences of this sample code for an identical CDR3. The gene calls are TRBV27 and TRBJ1-6; D is undetermined. The CDR3 is made up of 14 amino acids. Germline CDR1 and CDR2: MNHEY and SMNVEV (reference sequence). Trimming pared 3 bases from V and 0 bases from J, leaving 3 bases between. The CDR3 bases are TGTGCCAGCAGTTTCAACTCCTATAATTCACCCCTCCACTTT. This codes for CASSFNSYNSPLHF.

V usage is TRBV13 and J usage is TRBJ2-7, with 12 positions matching TRBD2. V lost 5 bases, J lost 3 bases, and 5 bases stayed unmatched. This CDR3 comprises 15 residues. Germline V gene lookup returns CDR1 PRHDT and CDR2 FYEKMQ (reference sequence). The CDR3 loop is CASSPTSGSFYEQYF. The CDR3 DNA reads TGTGCCAGCAGCCCGACTAGCGGGAGTTTCTACGAGCAGTACTTC. Combining the CDR3 with reference TRBV13 and TRBJ2-7 gives the whole variable domain AAGVIQSPRHLIKEKRETATLKCYPIPRHDTVYWYQQGPGQDPQFLISFYEKMQSDKGSIPDRFSAQQFSDYHSELNMSSLELGDSALYFCASSPTSGSFYEQYFGPGTRLTVT.

The chain couples TRBV5-4 to TRBJ2-1, with TRBD2 matching 12 bases. CDR1 and CDR2 from the germline V gene are SGHNT and YYREEE (reference sequence). After removal of 4 bases from V and 6 bases from J, the junction contained 5 bases not matched to a gene. The CDR3 has 15 residues. The CDR3 spells CASSPQTSGSNEQFF. Here the CDR3 DNA reads TGTGCCAGCAGCCCCCAGACTAGCGGGAGCAATGAGCAGTTCTTC.

The V gene is TRBV5-6, the J gene TRBJ2-7; TRBD1 matches at 7 bases. The CDR3 extends over 18 amino acids. CDR1 is SGHDT and CDR2 is YYEEEE in the germline V gene. The V segment lost 4 bases and the J segment 5 bases; nucleotides outside the gene matches: 21. In nucleotides, the CDR3 is TGTGCCAGCAGCGCCGCGTTTACTCCGGGACAGTCATCAGACGAGCAGTACTTC. It codes for CASSAAFTPGQSSDEQYF.

The J gene is TRBJ2-7, the V gene TRBV25-1; maybe TRBD2 (5 bases). CDR1 is MGHDK and CDR2 is SYGVNS in the germline V gene. This CDR3 has 15 residues. Trimming took 8 bases from V and 2 from J, leaving 19 bases between them. The CDR3 sequence is CASGAGDRVAYEQYF. The CDR3 region has the DNA TGTGCCAGCGGTGCCGGGGATAGGGTGGCCTACGAGCAGTACTTC.

The chain links TRBV5-4 to TRBJ2-7; 7 bases are a match to TRBD1. The CDR3 extends over 16 amino acids. Germline values: CDR1 SGHNT, CDR2 YYREEE (reference sequence). The V segment lost 0 bases and the J segment 3 bases; nucleotides outside the gene matches: 9. This CDR3 is CASSLELTGTDYEQYF. For the CDR3, the DNA is TGTGCCAGCAGCTTGGAGCTGACAGGGACCGACTACGAGCAGTACTTC.